These 17 T cell receptor beta chains were all obtained from the same sample, sequenced in a study of shared clonotypes between healthy human individuals. Method: immunoSEQ multiplex PCR; TCRdb's copy keeps in-frame clones and lacks some. The data show about 730,000 clones, with 72% seen just once and more than 1.5% held by the top ten. The sequenced sample consisted of memory CD4+ T cells sorted from blood. Subset defined: CD45RA-negative fraction. The receptors were gathered from a woman in her twenties or thirties in good health.

This clone was seen a few times. The identical CDR3 is also encoded by other nucleotide sequences in the sample. V and J are TRBV6-5 and TRBJ2-2; no reliable D call. Germline V gene sequence: CDR1 MNHEY, CDR2 SVGAGI. V was clipped by 0 bases and J by 4 bases, with 3 bases between them. This CDR3 has 13 amino acids. The DNA for the CDR3 is TGTGCCAGCAGTTACTCAGGCACCGGGGAGCTGTTTTTT. Its translation is CASSYSGTGELFF.

In the case of this clone: A clone one base away is much larger, so this may be a read error. Other DNA sequences within the sample encode an identical CDR3. This chain joins TRBV5-1 and TRBJ2-2; 7 positions agree with TRBD1. This CDR3 has 15 amino acids. Unmatched junction bases numbered 4, after V lost 3 bases and J lost 2 bases. Germline V lookup: CDR1 SGHRS, CDR2 YFSETQ. CDR3 in DNA: TGCGCCAGCAGCTCGGGGACAGAAAACACCGGGGAGCTGTTTTTT. It yields the protein CASSSGTENTGELFF.

This chain joins TRBV19 and TRBJ2-1; 7 nucleotides align to TRBD1. Germline assignment: CDR1 LNHDA and CDR2 SQIVND (reference sequence). The V segment lost 2 bases and the J segment 9 bases; nucleotides outside the gene matches: 4. The CDR3 contains 13 residues. CDR3 sequence reads: CASSIWGQSEQFF. The CDR3 nucleotides are TGTGCCAGTAGTATATGGGGACAGTCTGAGCAGTTCTTC. Filled out from reference TRBV19 and TRBJ2-1, the complete variable domain reads DGGITQSPKYLFRKEGQNVTLSCEQNLNHDAMYWYRQDPGQGLRLIYYSQIVNDFQKGDIAEGYSVSREKKESFPLTVTSAQKNPTAFYLCASSIWGQSEQFFGPGTRLTVL.

This clone showed up many times. This sequence joins TRBV18 and TRBJ2-7; TRBD2 is a possible D gene (5 bases). V was clipped by 2 bases and J by 7 bases, with 12 bases between them. From germline, CDR1 is KGHSH and CDR2 LQKENI. The CDR3 length is 13 residues. The CDR3 here is CASSPAGPGEQYF. The CDR3 bases are TGTGCCAGCTCACCAGCGGGCCCTGGGGAGCAGTACTTC.

The V call is TRBV7-9, the J call TRBJ2-7; 8 nucleotides match TRBD2. This CDR3 is built from 15 residues. Trimming at V came to 1 base and at J to 5 bases, leaving 7 bases not matched to a gene. Germline V CDR1 and CDR2: SEHNR, FQNEAQ (reference sequence). The CDR3 sequence: CASSLVSGSSNEQYF. CDR3 in DNA: TGTGCCAGCAGCTTAGTGAGCGGGAGTAGCAACGAGCAGTACTTC.

The gene calls are TRBV7-8 and TRBJ2-1; possible D gene TRBD1, 6 bases. With 2 bases removed from V and 10 bases from J, the gap between germline ends came to 21 bases. CDR1 is SGHVS, CDR2 FQNEAQ, per germline. The CDR3 consists of 16 residues. Written as DNA, the CDR3 is TGTGCCAGCAGCTTAATAGAACTGAAATTAAGGGGGGAGCAGTTCTTC. This sequence encodes CASSLIELKLRGEQFF.

About this clone itself: The sample holds other DNA sequences that translate to the same CDR3. The gene calls are TRBV19 and TRBJ2-7, with TRBD2 matching over 10 bases. The CDR3 is 14 amino acids. CDR1 is LNHDA and CDR2 is SQIVND in the germline V gene (reference sequence). Trimming removed 4 bases from V and 2 bases from J; junction bases left unmatched: 2. In DNA, the CDR3 is TGTGCCAGTAGTAGACTAGCGGGTACCTACGAGCAGTACTTC. Translation: CASSRLAGTYEQYF. Using reference TRBV19 and TRBJ2-7 for the parts outside the CDR3, the full variable domain is DGGITQSPKYLFRKEGQNVTLSCEQNLNHDAMYWYRQDPGQGLRLIYYSQIVNDFQKGDIAEGYSVSREKKESFPLTVTSAQKNPTAFYLCASSRLAGTYEQYFGPGTRLTVT.

This clone was picked up a small number of times. The chain links TRBV27 to TRBJ2-7, with TRBD2 matching 9 bases. The length of the CDR3 is 15 residues. The junction had 7 bases not matched to a gene; V was cut back by 5 bases and J by 2 bases. Germline-derived CDR1 and CDR2 are MNHEY and SMNVEV (reference sequence). CDR3 region: CASSPPGLAAYEQYF. CDR3 DNA sequence: TGTGCCAGCAGTCCTCCGGGACTAGCCGCCTACGAGCAGTACTTC.

J is TRBJ2-5 and V is TRBV7-9; 7 bases agree with TRBD2. Germline CDR1 reads SEHNR; CDR2 reads FQNEAQ (reference sequence). This CDR3 has 15 amino acids. Trimming removed 5 bases from V and 5 bases from J; junction bases left unmatched: 11. Here the CDR3 reads CASSKTEGLRETQYF. CDR3 bases: TGTGCCAGCAGCAAGACAGAGGGACTACGGGAGACCCAGTACTTC.

V usage is TRBV5-1 and J usage is TRBJ2-6; D assignment may be TRBD1 or TRBD2 (5 bases each). V lost 6 bases and J 0 bases, leaving 10 bases between the germline ends. Germline V gene lookup returns CDR1 SGHRS and CDR2 YFSETQ. The CDR3 loop spans 15 amino acids. The CDR3 DNA follows: TGCGCCAGCAACGACGGGGCCTCTGGGGCCAACGTCCTGACTTTC. The encoded protein is CASNDGASGANVLTF.

V and J are TRBV27 and TRBJ2-7, with D perhaps TRBD2 (6 bases). Germline assignment: CDR1 MNHEY and CDR2 SMNVEV (reference sequence). This CDR3 spans 16 amino acids. V lost 5 bases and J lost 1, with 18 bases in between. The CDR3 sequence: CASSRTPGLTSYEQYF. CDR3 nucleotide sequence: TGTGCCAGCAGTCGCACCCCGGGACTCACTTCCTACGAGCAGTACTTC.

This chain connects TRBV29-1 to TRBJ1-2; D remains ambiguous. Trimming took off 4 bases at V and 7 bases at J, with 7 bases between the two ends. Germline V lookup: CDR1 SQVTM, CDR2 ANQGSEA. This CDR3 region has 10 residues. In nucleotides, the CDR3 is TGCAGCGTTGGACTGGGTGGCTACACCTTC. Translation gives CSVGLGGYTF.

V usage is TRBV18 and J usage is TRBJ1-5; 9 bases line up with TRBD1. CDR3 length equals 15 residues. Germline CDR1 and CDR2: KGHSH and LQKENI. With 5 bases clipped from V and 7 bases from J, the junction kept 9 bases outside the gene matches. The chain's CDR3 is CASSSTDRGGQPQHF. CDR3 sequence (DNA): TGTGCCAGCTCATCCACTGACAGGGGGGGACAGCCCCAGCATTTT.

The gene calls are TRBV28 and TRBJ1-2, with D possibly TRBD1 on 6 matching bases. The CDR3 length is 17 residues. Germline V gives CDR1 MDHEN, CDR2 SYDVKM. V was pared by 0 bases and J by 0 bases, with 14 bases between. CDR3 nucleotides: TGTGCCAGCAGTTTATGGGGGGCCGGGACAACTAACTATGGCTACACCTTC. Translated, it gives CASSLWGAGTTNYGYTF.

The chain uses TRBV11-2 and TRBJ1-3; D might be TRBD1 (5 bases). Germline CDR1 and CDR2: SGHAT and FQNNGV. The CDR3 has 16 residues. Trimming took 5 bases from V and 0 from J, leaving 14 bases between them. CDR3 region: CASSPRQLISGNTIYF. The CDR3 DNA follows: TGTGCCAGCAGCCCCCGACAGCTAATCTCTGGAAACACCATATATTTT.

Worth noting for this clone: This CDR3 is also generated by other DNA sequences in the sample. The gene calls are TRBV5-4 and TRBJ2-2; TRBD1 matches 8 bases. The CDR3 length is 15 residues. Per germline, CDR1 SGHNT and CDR2 YYREEE (reference sequence). The V gene end was trimmed by 2 bases and the J gene end by 1 base; junction bases not matched to a gene: 1. The CDR3 sequence: CASSFGQGNTGELFF. The DNA for the CDR3 is TGTGCCAGCAGCTTCGGACAGGGGAACACCGGGGAGCTGTTTTTT.

The rearrangement joins TRBV18 to TRBJ2-1, with a possible D match to TRBD2 (5 bases). Germline V gene data show CDR1 as KGHSH and CDR2 as LQKENI. Trimming removed 3 bases at V and 1 base at J, with 16 bases between. This CDR3 has 17 amino acids. CDR3 sequence: CASSPPARVASYNEQFF. DNA of the CDR3: TGTGCCAGCTCACCTCCAGCCCGGGTAGCGTCCTACAATGAGCAGTTCTTC.